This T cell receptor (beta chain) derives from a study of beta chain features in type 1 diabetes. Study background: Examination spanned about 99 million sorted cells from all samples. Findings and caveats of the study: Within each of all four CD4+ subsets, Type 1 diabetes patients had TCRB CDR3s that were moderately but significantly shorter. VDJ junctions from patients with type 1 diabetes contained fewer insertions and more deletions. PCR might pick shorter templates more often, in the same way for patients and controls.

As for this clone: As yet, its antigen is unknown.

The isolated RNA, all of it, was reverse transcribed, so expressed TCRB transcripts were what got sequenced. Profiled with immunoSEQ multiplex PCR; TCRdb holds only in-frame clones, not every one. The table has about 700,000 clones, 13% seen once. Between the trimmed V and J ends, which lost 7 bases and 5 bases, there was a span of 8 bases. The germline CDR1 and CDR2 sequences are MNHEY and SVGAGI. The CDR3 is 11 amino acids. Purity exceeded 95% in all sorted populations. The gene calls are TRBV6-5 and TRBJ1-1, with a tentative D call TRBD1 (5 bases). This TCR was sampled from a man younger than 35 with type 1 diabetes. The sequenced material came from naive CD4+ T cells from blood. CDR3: CASNSGTEAFF. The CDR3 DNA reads TGTGCCAGCAATTCAGGGACTGAAGCTTTCTTT.